Below, one T cell receptor (beta chain) is given with its context. The germline gives CDR1 MDHEN, CDR2 SYDVKM. With 7 bases clipped from V and 8 bases from J, the junction kept 5 bases outside the gene matches. The CDR3 spans 14 residues. This specimen belongs to a study of blood T cell repertoires in COVID-19. TCRdb's copy holds only in-frame clones and misses some; the assay was immunoSEQ multiplex PCR. This sample has approximately 69,000 clones, with approximately 80% found just once. The specimen was peripheral blood. This sequence joins TRBV28 and TRBJ1-6, with 10 bases fitting TRBD1. The TCR was taken from a woman aged 65 to 85 with acute or convalescent COVID-19. CDR3 nucleotide sequence: TGTGCCAGCACCTTGACAGGGGGCTATTCACCCCTCCACTTT. Residues: CASTLTGGYSPLHF.